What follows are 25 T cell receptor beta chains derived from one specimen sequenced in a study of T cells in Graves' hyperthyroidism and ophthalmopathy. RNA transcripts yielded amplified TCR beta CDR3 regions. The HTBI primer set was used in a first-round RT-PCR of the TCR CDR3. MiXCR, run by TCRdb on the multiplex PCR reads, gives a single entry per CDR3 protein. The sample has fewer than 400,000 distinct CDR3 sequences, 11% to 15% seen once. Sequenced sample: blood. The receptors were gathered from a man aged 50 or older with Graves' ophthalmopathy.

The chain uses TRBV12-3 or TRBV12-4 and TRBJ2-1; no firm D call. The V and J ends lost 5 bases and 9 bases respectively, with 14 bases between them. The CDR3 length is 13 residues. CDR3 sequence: CASSEPSVGEQFF. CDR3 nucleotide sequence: TGTGCCAGCAGTGAGCCGAGTGTGGGTGAGCAGTTCTTC.

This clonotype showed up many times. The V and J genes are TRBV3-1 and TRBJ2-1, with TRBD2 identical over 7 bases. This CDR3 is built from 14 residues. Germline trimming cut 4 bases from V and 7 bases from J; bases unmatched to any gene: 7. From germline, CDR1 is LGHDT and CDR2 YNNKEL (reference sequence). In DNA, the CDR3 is TGTGCCAGCAGCCCGACTAGCTTAATAAATGAGCAGTTCTTC. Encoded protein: CASSPTSLINEQFF.

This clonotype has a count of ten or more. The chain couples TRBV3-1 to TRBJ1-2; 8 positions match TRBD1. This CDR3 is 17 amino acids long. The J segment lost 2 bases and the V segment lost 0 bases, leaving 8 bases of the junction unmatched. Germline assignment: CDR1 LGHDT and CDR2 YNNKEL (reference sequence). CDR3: CASSQENHGQGNYGYTF. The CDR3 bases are TGTGCCAGCAGCCAAGAGAATCACGGACAGGGAAACTATGGCTACACCTTC.

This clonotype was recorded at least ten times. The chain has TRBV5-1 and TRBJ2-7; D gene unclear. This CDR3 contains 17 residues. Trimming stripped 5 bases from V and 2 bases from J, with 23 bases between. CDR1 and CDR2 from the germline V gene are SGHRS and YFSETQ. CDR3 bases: TGCGCCAGCAGTCTCGGTCTTTCGTTCTCCATCCCCTACGAGCAGTACTTC. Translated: CASSLGLSFSIPYEQYF. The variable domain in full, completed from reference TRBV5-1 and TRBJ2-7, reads KAGVTQTPRYLIKTRGQQVTLSCSPISGHRSVSWYQQTPGQGLQFLFEYFSETQRNKGNFPGRFSGRQFSNSRSEMNVSTLELGDSALYLCASSLGLSFSIPYEQYFGPGTRLTVT.

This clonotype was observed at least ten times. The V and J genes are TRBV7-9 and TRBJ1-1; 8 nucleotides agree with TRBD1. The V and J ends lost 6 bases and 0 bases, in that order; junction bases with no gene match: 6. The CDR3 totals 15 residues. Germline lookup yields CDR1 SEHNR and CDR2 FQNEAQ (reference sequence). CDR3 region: CASRTTGVMNTEAFF. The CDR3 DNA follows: TGTGCCAGCAGAACGACAGGGGTAATGAACACTGAAGCTTTCTTT.

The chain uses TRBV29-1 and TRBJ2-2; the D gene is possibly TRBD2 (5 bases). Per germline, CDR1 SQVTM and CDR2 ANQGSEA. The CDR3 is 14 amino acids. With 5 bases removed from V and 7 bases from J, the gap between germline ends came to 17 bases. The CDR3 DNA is TGCAGCGTTCTAATCGGCCTAGCAGGCGGGGAGCTGTTTTTT. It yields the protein CSVLIGLAGGELFF.

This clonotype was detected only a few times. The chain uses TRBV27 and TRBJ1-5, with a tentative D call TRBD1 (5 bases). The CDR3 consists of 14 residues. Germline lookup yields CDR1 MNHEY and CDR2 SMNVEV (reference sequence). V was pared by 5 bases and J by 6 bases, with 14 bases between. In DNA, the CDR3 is TGTGCCAGCAGTGAGGTCAGGGAAAGTCAGCCCCAGCATTTT. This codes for CASSEVRESQPQHF.

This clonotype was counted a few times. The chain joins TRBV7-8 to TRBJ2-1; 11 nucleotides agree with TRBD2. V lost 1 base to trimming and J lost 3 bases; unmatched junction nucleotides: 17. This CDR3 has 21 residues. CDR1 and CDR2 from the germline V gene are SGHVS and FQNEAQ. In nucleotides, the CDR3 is TGTGCCAGCAGCTTAGTAGGCGGGAGTACGGGACTAGCGGCAGACTACAATGAGCAGTTCTTC. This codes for CASSLVGGSTGLAADYNEQFF.

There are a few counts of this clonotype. The CDR3 region has the DNA TGTGCCAGCAGCTTAGGACTAGCGGGAGGTTCGGTCGATGAGACCCAGTACTTC. This encodes CASSLGLAGGSVDETQYF. V usage is TRBV7-9 and J usage is TRBJ2-5; 13 nucleotides match TRBD2. Germline CDR1 reads SEHNR; CDR2 reads FQNEAQ (reference sequence). J lost 5 bases, V lost 1 base, and 10 bases had no gene match. The CDR3 has 18 amino acids.

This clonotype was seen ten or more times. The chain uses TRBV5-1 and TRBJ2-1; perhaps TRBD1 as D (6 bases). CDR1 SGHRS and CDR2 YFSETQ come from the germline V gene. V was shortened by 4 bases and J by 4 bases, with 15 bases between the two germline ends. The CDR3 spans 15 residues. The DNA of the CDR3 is TGCGCCAGCAGCCAGGCCGGGACACGATACAATGAGCAGTTCTTC. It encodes CASSQAGTRYNEQFF.

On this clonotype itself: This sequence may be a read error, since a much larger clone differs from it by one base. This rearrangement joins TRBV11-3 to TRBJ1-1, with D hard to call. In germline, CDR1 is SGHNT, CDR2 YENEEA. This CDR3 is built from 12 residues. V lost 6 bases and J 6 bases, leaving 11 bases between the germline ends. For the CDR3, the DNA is TGTGCCAGCAGACGTTTCGGGGCTGAAGCTTTCTTT. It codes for CASRRFGAEAFF.

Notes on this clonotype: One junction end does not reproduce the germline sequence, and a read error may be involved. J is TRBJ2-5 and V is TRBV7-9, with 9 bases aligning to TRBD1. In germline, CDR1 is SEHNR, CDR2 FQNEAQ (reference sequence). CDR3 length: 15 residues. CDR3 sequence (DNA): TGTGCCAGCAGCGGTAAACAGGGGGCGAGAGAGACTCAGTACTTC. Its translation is CASSGKQGARETQYF. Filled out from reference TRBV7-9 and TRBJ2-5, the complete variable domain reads DTGVSQNPRHKITKRGQNVTFRCDPISEHNRLYWYRQTLGQGPEFLTYFQNEAQLEKSRLLSDRFSAERPKGSFSTLEIQRTEQGDSAMYLCASSGKQGARETQYFGPGTRLLVL.

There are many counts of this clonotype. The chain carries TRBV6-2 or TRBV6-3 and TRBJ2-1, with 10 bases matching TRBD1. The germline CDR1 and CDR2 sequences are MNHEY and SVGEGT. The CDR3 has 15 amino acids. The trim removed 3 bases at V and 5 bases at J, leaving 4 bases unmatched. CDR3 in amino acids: CASSYPGQGNNEQFF. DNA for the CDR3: TGTGCCAGCAGTTATCCGGGACAGGGGAACAATGAGCAGTTCTTC.

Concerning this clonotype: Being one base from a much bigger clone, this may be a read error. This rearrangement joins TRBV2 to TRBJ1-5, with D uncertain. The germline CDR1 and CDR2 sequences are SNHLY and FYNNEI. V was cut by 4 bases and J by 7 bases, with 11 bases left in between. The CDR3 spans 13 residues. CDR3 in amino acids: CASSGNVNQPQHF. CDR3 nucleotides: TGTGCCAGCAGTGGTAACGTCAACCAGCCCCAGCATTTT.

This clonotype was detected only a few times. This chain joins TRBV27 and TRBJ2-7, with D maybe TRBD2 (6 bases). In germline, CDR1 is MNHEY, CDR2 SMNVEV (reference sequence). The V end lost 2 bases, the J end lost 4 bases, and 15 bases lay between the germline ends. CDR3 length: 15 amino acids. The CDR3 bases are TGTGCCAGCAGTTTAGAGTCTAGAGGGAGGTACGAGCAGTACTTC. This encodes CASSLESRGRYEQYF.

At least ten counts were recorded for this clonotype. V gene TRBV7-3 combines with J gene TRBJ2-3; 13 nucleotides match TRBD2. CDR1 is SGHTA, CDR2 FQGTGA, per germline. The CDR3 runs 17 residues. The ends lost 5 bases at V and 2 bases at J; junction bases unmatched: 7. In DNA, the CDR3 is TGTGCCAGCAGCCCCGGACTAGCGGGAGTGATCACAGATACGCAGTATTTT. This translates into CASSPGLAGVITDTQYF.

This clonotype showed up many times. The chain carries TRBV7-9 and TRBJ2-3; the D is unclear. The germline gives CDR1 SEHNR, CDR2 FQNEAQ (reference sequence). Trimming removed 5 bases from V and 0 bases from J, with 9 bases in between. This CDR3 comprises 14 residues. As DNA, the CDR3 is TGTGCCAGCAGCAGCCTGGATAGCACAGATACGCAGTATTTT. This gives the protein CASSSLDSTDTQYF.

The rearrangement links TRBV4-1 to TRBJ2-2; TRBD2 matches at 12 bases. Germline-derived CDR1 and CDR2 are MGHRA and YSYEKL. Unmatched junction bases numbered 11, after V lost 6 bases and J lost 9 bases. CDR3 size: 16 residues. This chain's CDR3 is CASSGTSGLKDRELFF. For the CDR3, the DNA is TGCGCCAGCAGTGGGACTAGCGGGCTGAAGGACCGGGAGCTGTTTTTT.

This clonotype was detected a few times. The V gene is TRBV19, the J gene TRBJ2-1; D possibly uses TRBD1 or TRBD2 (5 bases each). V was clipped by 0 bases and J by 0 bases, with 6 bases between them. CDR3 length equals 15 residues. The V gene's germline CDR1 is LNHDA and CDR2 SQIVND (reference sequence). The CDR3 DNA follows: TGTGCCAGTAGTATAGACGGGACCTCCTACAATGAGCAGTTCTTC. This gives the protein CASSIDGTSYNEQFF.

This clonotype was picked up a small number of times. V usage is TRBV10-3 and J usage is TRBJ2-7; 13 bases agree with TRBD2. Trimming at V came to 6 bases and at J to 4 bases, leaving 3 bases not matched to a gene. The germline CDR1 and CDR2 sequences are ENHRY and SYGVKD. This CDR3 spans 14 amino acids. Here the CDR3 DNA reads TGTGCCATCAGGCGGACTAGCGGGAGTTACGAGCAGTACTTC. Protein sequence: CAIRRTSGSYEQYF.

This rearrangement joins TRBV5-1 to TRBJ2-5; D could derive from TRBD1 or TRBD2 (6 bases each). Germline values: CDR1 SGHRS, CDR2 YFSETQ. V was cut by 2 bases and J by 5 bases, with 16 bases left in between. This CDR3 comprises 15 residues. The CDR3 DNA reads TGCGCCAGCAGCTTTCCCAACAGGGCGGGGGAGACCCAGTACTTC. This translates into CASSFPNRAGETQYF.

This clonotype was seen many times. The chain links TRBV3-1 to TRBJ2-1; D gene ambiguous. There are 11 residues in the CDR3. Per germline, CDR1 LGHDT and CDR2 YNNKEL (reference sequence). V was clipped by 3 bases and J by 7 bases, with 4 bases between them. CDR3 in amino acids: CASSHRNEQFF. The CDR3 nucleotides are TGTGCCAGCAGCCATCGGAATGAGCAGTTCTTC.

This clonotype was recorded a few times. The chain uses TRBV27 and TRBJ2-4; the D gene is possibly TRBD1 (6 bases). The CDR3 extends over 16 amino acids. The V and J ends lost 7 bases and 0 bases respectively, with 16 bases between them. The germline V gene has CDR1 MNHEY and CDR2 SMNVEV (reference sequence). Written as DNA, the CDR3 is TGTGCCAGCAAAGGGGGTCCCTTACTAGCCAAAAACATTCAGTACTTC. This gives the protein CASKGGPLLAKNIQYF.

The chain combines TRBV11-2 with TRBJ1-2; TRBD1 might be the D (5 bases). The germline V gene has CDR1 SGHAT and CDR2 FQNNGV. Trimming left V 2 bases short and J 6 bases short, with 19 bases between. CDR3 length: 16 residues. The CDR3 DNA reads TGTGCCAGCAGCTTATACAAGGGACTGGGGGGGAATGGCTACACCTTC. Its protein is CASSLYKGLGGNGYTF.

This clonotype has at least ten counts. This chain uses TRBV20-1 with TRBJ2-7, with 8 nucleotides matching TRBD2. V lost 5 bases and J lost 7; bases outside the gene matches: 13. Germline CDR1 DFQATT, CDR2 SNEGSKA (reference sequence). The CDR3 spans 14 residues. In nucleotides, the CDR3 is TGCAGTGCTCCAGACGAGACTAGCGTCCTTGAGCAGTACTTC. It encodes CSAPDETSVLEQYF.